Reported below is one TCR beta chain. Its antigen is not known. V shed 1 base, J shed 5 bases, and the junction held 4 bases outside the gene matches. Germline lookup yields CDR1 MDHEN and CDR2 SYDVKM. The CDR3 contains 15 residues. This sample is part of a study of T cell responses to AZD1222 COVID-19 vaccine. Study results and caveats: White British donors predominated, females outnumbered males, and clonal diversity was possibly underestimated. The span of vaccine-associated CD4 TCRs extended across spike, with dominance at 160-218 and 743-854.

Produced via immunoSEQ multiplex PCR; TCRdb's table is partial and in-frame only. The sample yields about 150,000 clones, around 84% seen once. The sequence was collected from an adult who received the AZD1222 COVID-19 vaccine. The sample in question was peripheral blood, obtained 28 days after the second AZD1222 dose. The chain employs TRBV28 and TRBJ1-1; TRBD1 aligns across 10 bases. The DNA of the CDR3 is TGTGCCAGCAGTTTATATCAGGGACAGGGGACTGAAGCTTTCTTT. Protein product: CASSLYQGQGTEAFF.